Below, 9 T cell receptor beta chains from the same sample are listed, as sequenced in a study of OX40 agonist ivuxolimab in advanced cancers. Sequencing was performed with immunoSEQ multiplex PCR; in TCRdb, only in-frame clones are kept and a portion is missing. The sample records approximately 110,000 clones, less than 95% being singletons. The specimen comprised CD4+ or CD8+ T cells sorted from blood, sampled in a trial of the OX40 agonist ivuxolimab. All receptors derive from an adult with an advanced solid tumor such as melanoma, head and neck, liver or kidney cancer.

The chain is built from TRBV5-1 and TRBJ1-1, with D tentatively TRBD1 (5 bases). This CDR3 spans 13 amino acids. Germline lookup yields CDR1 SGHRS and CDR2 YFSETQ. V was pared by 5 bases and J by 3 bases, with 11 bases between. The CDR3 region is CASRAGTDTEAFF. The CDR3 nucleotides read TGCGCCAGCAGAGCCGGGACGGACACTGAAGCTTTCTTT.

The table lists this clone with a count of one. The chain couples TRBV6-5 to TRBJ2-7; 12 bases line up with TRBD2. The CDR3 contains 15 residues. The V segment lost 7 bases and the J segment 0 bases; nucleotides outside the gene matches: 4. Germline CDR1 and CDR2: MNHEY and SVGAGI. CDR3 loop: CASTQTSGSSYEQYF. The CDR3, as DNA: TGTGCCAGCACCCAGACTAGCGGGAGCTCCTACGAGCAGTACTTC.

This chain links TRBV29-1 with TRBJ2-3, with D perhaps given as TRBD1 or TRBD2 (5 bases each). V was clipped by 4 bases and J by 5 bases, with 16 bases between them. Looked up from germline, CDR1 is SQVTM and CDR2 is ANQGSEA. The CDR3 extends over 14 amino acids. The DNA of the CDR3 is TGCAGCGTTGTACCAGGGACCCCTTTAGATACGCAGTATTTT. Amino acids: CSVVPGTPLDTQYF.

The chain employs TRBV7-2 and TRBJ2-1; 8 nucleotides agree with TRBD2. Germline-derived CDR1 and CDR2 are SGHTA and FQGNSA. This CDR3 has 15 amino acids. After removal of 5 bases from V and 1 base from J, the junction contained 4 bases not matched to a gene. CDR3 DNA sequence: TGTGCCAGCAGCCCTACTAGCGGTTCCTACAATGAGCAGTTCTTC. It translates to CASSPTSGSYNEQFF.

J is TRBJ2-2 and V is TRBV7-3; 10 nucleotides match TRBD1. The trim removed 0 bases at V and 6 bases at J, leaving 7 bases unmatched. Per the germline V gene, CDR1 is SGHTA and CDR2 is FQGTGA. This CDR3 comprises 17 residues. The CDR3 sequence: CASSLTGRDRGAGELFF. The CDR3 region has the DNA TGTGCCAGCAGCTTAACTGGTCGGGACAGGGGCGCCGGGGAGCTGTTTTTT.

V gene TRBV9 combines with J gene TRBJ2-1, with D possibly being TRBD2 (6 bases). This CDR3 region has 18 residues. Germline values: CDR1 SGDLS, CDR2 YYNGEE. V shed 0 bases and J shed 0 bases, with 16 bases lying between them. The CDR3 sequence is CASSVVAGTQSSYNEQFF. CDR3 DNA sequence: TGTGCCAGCAGCGTAGTTGCTGGGACTCAGAGCTCCTACAATGAGCAGTTCTTC.

The rearrangement links TRBV28 to TRBJ2-2; D may match TRBD1 or TRBD2 (6 bases each). Trimming cost V 2 bases and J 2 bases, with 15 bases left between them. The germline gives CDR1 MDHEN, CDR2 SYDVKM. This CDR3 is built from 17 residues. The CDR3 is CASSLPNPGANTGELFF. For the CDR3, the DNA is TGTGCCAGCAGTTTACCTAACCCGGGGGCAAACACCGGGGAGCTGTTTTTT.

The rearrangement uses TRBV23-1 and TRBJ2-2, with D possibly being TRBD1 (5 bases). TRBV23-1 is an ORF; its function is uncertain. This CDR3 region has 16 residues. V gave up 1 base and J gave up 6 bases, with 15 bases separating them. CDR3 sequence: CASSQLIREGAGELFF. The CDR3 DNA sequence: TGCGCCAGCAGTCAATTGATCAGGGAAGGGGCCGGGGAGCTGTTTTTT.

The chain couples TRBV28 to TRBJ1-4; D is uncertain. Between the trimmed V and J ends, which lost 3 bases and 4 bases, there was a span of 9 bases. This CDR3 comprises 14 residues. The germline V gene has CDR1 MDHEN and CDR2 SYDVKM. As DNA, the CDR3 is TGTGCCAGCAGTTTCCCCTCGAGTAATGAAAAACTGTTTTTT. Residues: CASSFPSSNEKLFF.